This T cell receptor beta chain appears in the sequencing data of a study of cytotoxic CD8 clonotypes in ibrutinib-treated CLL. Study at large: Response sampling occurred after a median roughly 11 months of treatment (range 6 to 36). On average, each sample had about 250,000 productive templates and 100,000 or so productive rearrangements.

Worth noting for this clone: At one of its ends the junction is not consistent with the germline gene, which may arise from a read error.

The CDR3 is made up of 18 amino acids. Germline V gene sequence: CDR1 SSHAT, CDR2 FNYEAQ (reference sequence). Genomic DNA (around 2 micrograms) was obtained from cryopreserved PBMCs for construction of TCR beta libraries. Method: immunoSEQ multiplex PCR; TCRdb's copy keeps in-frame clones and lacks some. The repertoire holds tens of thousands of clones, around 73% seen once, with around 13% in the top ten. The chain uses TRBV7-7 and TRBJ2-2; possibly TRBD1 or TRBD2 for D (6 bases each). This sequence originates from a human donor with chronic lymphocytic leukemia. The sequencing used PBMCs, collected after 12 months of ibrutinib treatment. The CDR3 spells CASSFPRRDNSNTGELFF. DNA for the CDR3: TGTGCTAGCAGCTTCCCGCGGCGGGACAACTCGAACACCGGGGAGCTGTTTTTT.